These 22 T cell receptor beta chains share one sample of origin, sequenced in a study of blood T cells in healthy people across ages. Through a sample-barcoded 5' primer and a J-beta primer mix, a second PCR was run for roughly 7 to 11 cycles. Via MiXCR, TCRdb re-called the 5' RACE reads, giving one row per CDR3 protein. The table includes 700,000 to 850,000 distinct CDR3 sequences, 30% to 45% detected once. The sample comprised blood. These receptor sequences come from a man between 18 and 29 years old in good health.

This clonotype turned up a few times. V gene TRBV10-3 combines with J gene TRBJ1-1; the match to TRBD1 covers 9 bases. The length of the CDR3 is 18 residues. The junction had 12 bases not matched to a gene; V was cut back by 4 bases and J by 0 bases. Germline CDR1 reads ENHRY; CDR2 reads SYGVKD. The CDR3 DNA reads TGTGCCATCAGTGGACCGCCGGGACAGGGTGCCATGAACACTGAAGCTTTCTTT. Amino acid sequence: CAISGPPGQGAMNTEAFF.

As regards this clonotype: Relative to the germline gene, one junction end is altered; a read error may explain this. The CDR3 DNA reads TGCGCCGGCAGCGTGACAGGGTCCGGGGACACTGAAGCTTTCTTT. This encodes CAGSVTGSGDTEAFF. The rearrangement joins TRBV5-1 to TRBJ1-1; 7 positions agree with TRBD1. Germline lookup yields CDR1 SGHRS and CDR2 YFSETQ. The CDR3 sequence is 15 residues long.

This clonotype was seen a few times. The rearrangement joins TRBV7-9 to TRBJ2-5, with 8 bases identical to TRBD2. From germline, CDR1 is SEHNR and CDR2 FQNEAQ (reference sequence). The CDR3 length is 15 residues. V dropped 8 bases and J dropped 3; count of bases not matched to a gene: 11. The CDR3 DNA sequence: TGTGCCAGCGGGCTAGCGGGCGACACTAAAGAGACCCAGTACTTC. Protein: CASGLAGDTKETQYF.

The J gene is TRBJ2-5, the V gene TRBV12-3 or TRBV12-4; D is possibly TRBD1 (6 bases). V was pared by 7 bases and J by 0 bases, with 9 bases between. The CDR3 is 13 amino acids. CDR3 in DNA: TGTGCCAGCACTACAGGGAACCAAGAGACCCAGTACTTC. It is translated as CASTTGNQETQYF.

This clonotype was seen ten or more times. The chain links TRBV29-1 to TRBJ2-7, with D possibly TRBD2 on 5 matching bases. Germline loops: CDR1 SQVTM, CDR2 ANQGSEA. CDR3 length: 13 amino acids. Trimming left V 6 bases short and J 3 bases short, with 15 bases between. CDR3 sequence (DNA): TGCAGCGTCTTTACGGGATCAAACTACGAGCAGTACTTC. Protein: CSVFTGSNYEQYF.

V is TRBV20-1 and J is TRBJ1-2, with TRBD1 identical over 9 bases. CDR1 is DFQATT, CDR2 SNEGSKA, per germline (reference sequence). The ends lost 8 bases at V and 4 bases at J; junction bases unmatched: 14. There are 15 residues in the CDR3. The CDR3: CSSGTGLLGSYGYTF. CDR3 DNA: TGCAGTTCCGGGACAGGGTTACTAGGCAGCTATGGCTACACCTTC.

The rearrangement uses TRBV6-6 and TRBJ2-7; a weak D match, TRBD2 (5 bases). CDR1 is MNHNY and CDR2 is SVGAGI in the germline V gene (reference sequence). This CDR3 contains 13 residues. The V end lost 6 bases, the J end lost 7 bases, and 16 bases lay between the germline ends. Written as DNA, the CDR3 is TGTGCCAGCAGCAACGGACCCTCGGGGGAGCAGTACTTC. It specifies CASSNGPSGEQYF.

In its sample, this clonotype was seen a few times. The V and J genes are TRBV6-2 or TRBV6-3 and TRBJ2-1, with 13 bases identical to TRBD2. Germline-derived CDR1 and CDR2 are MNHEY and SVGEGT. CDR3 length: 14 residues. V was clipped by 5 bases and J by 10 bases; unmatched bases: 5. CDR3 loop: CASSRLAGGQEQFF. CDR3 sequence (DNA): TGTGCCAGCAGTCGACTAGCGGGGGGTCAGGAGCAGTTCTTC.

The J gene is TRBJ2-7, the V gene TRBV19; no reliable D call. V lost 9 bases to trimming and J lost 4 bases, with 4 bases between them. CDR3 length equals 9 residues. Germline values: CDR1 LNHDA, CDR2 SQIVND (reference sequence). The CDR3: CASRYEQYF. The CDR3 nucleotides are TGTGCCAGCCGGTACGAGCAGTACTTC.

The CDR3 nucleotides are TGTGCCAGCAGCCAAGATTCGGACAGGACTAATTCACCCCTCCACTTT. It is translated as CASSQDSDRTNSPLHF. The gene calls are TRBV4-2 and TRBJ1-6; TRBD1 matches 7 bases. Germline V gives CDR1 LGHNA, CDR2 YNFKEQ. This CDR3 has 16 amino acids. V lost 0 bases and J lost 6; bases outside the gene matches: 5.

The CDR3, as DNA: TGTGCCAGCAGCTTTGTGTCAGGAAGCGACTCTGGGGCCAACGTCCTGACTTTC. Protein product: CASSFVSGSDSGANVLTF. V gene TRBV5-6 combines with J gene TRBJ2-6; D call uncertain. Germline CDR1 SGHDT, CDR2 YYEEEE. The CDR3 sequence is 18 residues long. Trimming removed 2 bases from V and 0 bases from J, with 15 bases in between.

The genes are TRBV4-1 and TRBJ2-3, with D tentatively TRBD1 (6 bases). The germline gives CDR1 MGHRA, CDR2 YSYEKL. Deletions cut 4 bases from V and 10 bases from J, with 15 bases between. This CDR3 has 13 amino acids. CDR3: CASSREGVSAQYF. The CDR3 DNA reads TGCGCCAGCAGCCGAGAGGGGGTATCGGCGCAGTATTTT.

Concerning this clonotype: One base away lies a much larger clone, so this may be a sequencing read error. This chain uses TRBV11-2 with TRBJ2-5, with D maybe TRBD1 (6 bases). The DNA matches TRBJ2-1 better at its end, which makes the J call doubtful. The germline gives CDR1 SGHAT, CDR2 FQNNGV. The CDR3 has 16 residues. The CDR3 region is CASSPPWGQIQETQFF. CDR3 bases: TGTGCCAGCAGCCCACCTTGGGGGCAGATCCAAGAGACCCAGTTCTTC.

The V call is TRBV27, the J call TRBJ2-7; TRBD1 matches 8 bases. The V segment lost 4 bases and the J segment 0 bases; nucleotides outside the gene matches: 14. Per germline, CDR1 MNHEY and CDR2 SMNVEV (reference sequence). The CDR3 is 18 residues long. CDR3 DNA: TGTGCCAGCAGTTCACGTCCGGGCAGGGGGCTAAGCTCCTACGAGCAGTACTTC. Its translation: CASSSRPGRGLSSYEQYF.

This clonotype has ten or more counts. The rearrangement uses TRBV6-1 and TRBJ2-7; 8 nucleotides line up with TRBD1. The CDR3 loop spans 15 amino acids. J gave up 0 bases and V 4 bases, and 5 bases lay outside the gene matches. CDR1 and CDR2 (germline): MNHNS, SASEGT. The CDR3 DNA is TGTGCCAGCAGTGCAGGACAGGGCGCCTCCTACGAGCAGTACTTC. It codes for CASSAGQGASYEQYF.

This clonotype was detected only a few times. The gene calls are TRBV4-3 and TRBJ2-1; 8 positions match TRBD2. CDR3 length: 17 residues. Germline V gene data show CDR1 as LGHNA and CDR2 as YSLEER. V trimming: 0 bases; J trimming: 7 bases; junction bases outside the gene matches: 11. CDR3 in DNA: TGCGCCAGCAGCCAAGACCTCGGGGGGGTTCTATGGAATGAGCAGTTCTTC. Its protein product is CASSQDLGGVLWNEQFF.

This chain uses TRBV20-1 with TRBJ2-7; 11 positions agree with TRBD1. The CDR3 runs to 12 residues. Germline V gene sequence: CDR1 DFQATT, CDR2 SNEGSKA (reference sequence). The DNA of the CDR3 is TGCAGCACCAGGACAGGGGGCCGCGAGCAGTACTTC. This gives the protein CSTRTGGREQYF.

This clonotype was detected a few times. The CDR3 is CAASGRAGDGNEQYF. DNA for the CDR3: TGTGCCGCATCGGGGAGAGCGGGGGACGGTAATGAGCAGTACTTC. V and J are TRBV10-3 and TRBJ2-5; 8 bases align to TRBD2. J lost 11 bases, V lost 11 bases, and 22 bases had no gene match. This CDR3 region has 15 residues. Germline CDR1 reads ENHRY; CDR2 reads SYGVKD.

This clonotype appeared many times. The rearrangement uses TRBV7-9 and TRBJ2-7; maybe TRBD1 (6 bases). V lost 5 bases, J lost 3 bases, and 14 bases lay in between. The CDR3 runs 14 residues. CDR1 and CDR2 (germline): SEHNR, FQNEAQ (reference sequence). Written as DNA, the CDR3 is TGTGCCAGCAGCGTCACAGGGAGTTACTACGAGCAGTACTTC. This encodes CASSVTGSYYEQYF.

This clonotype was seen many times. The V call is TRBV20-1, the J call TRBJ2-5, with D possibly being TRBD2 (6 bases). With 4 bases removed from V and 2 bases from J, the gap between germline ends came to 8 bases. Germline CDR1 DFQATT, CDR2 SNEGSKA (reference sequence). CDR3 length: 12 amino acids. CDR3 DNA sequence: TGCAGTGCTAAGCGGGCTCAAGAGACCCAGTACTTC. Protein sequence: CSAKRAQETQYF.

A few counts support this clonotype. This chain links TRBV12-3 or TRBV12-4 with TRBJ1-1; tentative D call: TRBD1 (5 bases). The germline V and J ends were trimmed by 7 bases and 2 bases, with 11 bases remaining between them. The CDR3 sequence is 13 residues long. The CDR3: CASIVGGNTEAFF. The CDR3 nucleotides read TGTGCCAGCATCGTCGGGGGAAACACTGAAGCTTTCTTT.

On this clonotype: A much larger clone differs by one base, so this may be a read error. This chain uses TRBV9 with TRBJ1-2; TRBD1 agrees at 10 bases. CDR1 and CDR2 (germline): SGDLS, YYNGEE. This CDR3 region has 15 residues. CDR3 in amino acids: CASSDRDRGSYGHTF. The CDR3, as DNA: TGTGCCAGCAGCGACCGGGACAGGGGATCCTATGGCCACACCTTC. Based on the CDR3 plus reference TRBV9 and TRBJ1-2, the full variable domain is DSGVTQTPKHLITATGQRVTLRCSPRSGDLSVYWYQQSLDQGLQFLIQYYNGEERAKGNILERFSAQQFPDLHSELNLSSLELGDSALYFCASSDRDRGSYGHTFGSGTRLTVV.